This T cell receptor (beta chain) is drawn from a study of T cells in Graves' hyperthyroidism and ophthalmopathy. Study-level points and caveats: Among clonotypes expanded in thyroid above 0.001, most were also found in blood. Ophthalmopathy prediction by the model preceded onset by a median approximately six months.

When ophthalmopathy did not progress within 18 months, Graves' hyperthyroidism was considered stable. Patients with uncontrolled infections, other autoimmune diseases, pregnancy or lactation were excluded. Trimming left V 1 base short and J 0 bases short, with 2 bases between. The CDR3 extends over 13 amino acids. CDR1 is SGDLS and CDR2 is YYNGEE in the germline V gene. Amplified TCR beta CDR3 regions came from RNA transcripts. First-round RT-PCR of the TCR CDR3 relied on the HTBI primer set. Using its own MiXCR run on the multiplex PCR reads, TCRdb lists one record per CDR3 protein. The sample shows around 180,000 distinct CDR3 sequences, approximately 15% of them seen only once. There are a few counts of this clonotype. Its antigen is not known.

This chain uses TRBV9 with TRBJ1-5; no definite D call. This clonotype was obtained from a woman in her fifties or sixties with Graves' hyperthyroidism. The material sequenced was blood. The DNA for the CDR3 is TGTGCCAGCAGCGTAAATAGCAATCAGCCCCAGCATTTT. Its translation: CASSVNSNQPQHF. Supplemented by reference TRBV9 and TRBJ1-5, the full variable domain reads DSGVTQTPKHLITATGQRVTLRCSPRSGDLSVYWYQQSLDQGLQFLIQYYNGEERAKGNILERFSAQQFPDLHSELNLSSLELGDSALYFCASSVNSNQPQHFGDGTRLSIL.